This TCR beta chain was captured by sequencing in a study of blood T cell repertoires in COVID-19. On the study more broadly: Samples representing acute and convalescent COVID-19 were sourced from the United States, Italy and Spain. In each case, the material was cDNA or gDNA derived from T cells, B-cell-depleted T cells, or PBMCs.

As processed by the authors: Researchers report that nucleated cell counts were estimated from reference gene primer amplification. Only in-frame clones appear in the TCRdb table, and some are missing; sequencing was by immunoSEQ multiplex PCR. The V and J calls and clone size come from that table; D and trimming were worked out from the DNA. Here the sample spans fewer than 200,000 clones, roughly 76% being singletons. The sample was peripheral blood. The receptor comes from a woman in her 50s with active or convalescent COVID-19.

The CDR3 nucleotides are TGTGCCAGCGGATCTAGCGGGGGGGCCACAGATACGCAGTATTTT. The encoded protein is CASGSSGGATDTQYF. The chain joins TRBV7-2 to TRBJ2-3, with 12 bases aligning to TRBD2. This CDR3 spans 15 amino acids. Germline V gene lookup returns CDR1 SGHTA and CDR2 FQGNSA. V lost 8 bases to trimming and J lost 2 bases; unmatched junction nucleotides: 5.